This T cell receptor (beta chain) derives from a study of blood T cell repertoires in COVID-19. Libraries were prepared by immunoSEQ multiplex PCR; TCRdb keeps only in-frame clonotypes and omits some of them. The sample holds under 250,000 clones, about 79% seen once. The cohort comprised adults aged 18 to 89 years residing in about two dozen US areas. Cohort allocation depended upon clinical history that participants reported. V lost 8 bases to trimming and J lost 3 bases, with 11 bases between them. The CDR3 covers 13 residues. Germline assignment: CDR1 MDHEN and CDR2 SYDVKM. Sequencing input: PBMCs or T cells enriched from blood (not recorded which). This clonotype originated in a middle-aged woman with acute COVID-19. The rearrangement links TRBV28 to TRBJ1-5; D remains unclear. CDR3 nucleotide sequence: TGTGCCAGCCAACTGGGCTTCAATCAGCCCCAGCATTTT. The encoded protein is CASQLGFNQPQHF.